Included here is one TCR beta chain sequence, with context. The table came from immunoSEQ multiplex PCR; TCRdb's copy has only in-frame clones and leaves some out. The profile shows 75,000 to 90,000 clones, around four fifths of them singletons. These data come from a study of cytotoxic CD8 clonotypes in ibrutinib-treated CLL. The germline V and J ends were trimmed by 8 bases and 3 bases, with 17 bases remaining between them. The germline gives CDR1 SNHLY, CDR2 FYNNEI. This CDR3 spans 15 amino acids. The sequences come from PBMCs, collected after 24 months of ibrutinib treatment. The V call is TRBV2, the J call TRBJ1-3, with a tentative D call TRBD1 (6 bases). The TCR sequence derives from a human donor with chronic lymphocytic leukemia. The chain's CDR3 is CASSYGGLSGNTIYF. The DNA of the CDR3 is TGTGCCAGCTCATACGGGGGGCTAAGTGGAAACACCATATATTTT. The full variable domain, rest sourced from reference TRBV2 and TRBJ1-3, is EPEVTQTPSHQVTQMGQEVILRCVPISNHLYFYWYRQILGQKVEFLVSFYNNEISEKSEIFDDQFSVERPDGSNFTLKIRSTKLEDSAMYFCASSYGGLSGNTIYFGEGSWLTVV.